These T cell receptor beta chains were read from a single sample in a study of cytomegalovirus exposure and HLA in healthy donors. Method: immunoSEQ multiplex PCR; TCRdb's copy keeps in-frame clones and lacks some. The top ten clones hold about 10% of a sample with approximately 140,000 clones, over 75% of them seen once. Specimen: PBMCs. The receptors originated from a woman aged 50 to 60 in good health and CMV-seropositive. The CDR3 runs from the conserved cysteine through the conserved F or W. A D gene is named only where the DNA matches it firmly. A row's size may be missing; if present it is once, few, many or a size class.

d_gene: TRBD1; abundance: once; j_gene: TRBJ2-7; v_gene: TRBV4-2; CDR3nt: TGTACCAGCAGCCAAGATAGGGACAGGACTACCTACGAGCAGTACTTC; CDR3aa: CTSSQDRDRTTYEQYF
d_gene: NA; abundance: few; j_gene: TRBJ2-1; v_gene: TRBV29-1; CDR3nt: TGCAGCGTTGGAGGAGTCGGCGGGGGCCGAATCAATGAGCAGTTCTTC; CDR3aa: CSVGGVGGGRINEQFF
d_gene: TRBD1; abundance: once; j_gene: TRBJ1-2; v_gene: TRBV11-2; CDR3nt: TGTGCCAGCAGCTTAAACCGGGACAGGTTCCAGGGTGGCTACACCTTC; CDR3aa: CASSLNRDRFQGGYTF
d_gene: NA; abundance: NA; j_gene: TRBJ1-6; v_gene: TRBV28; CDR3nt: TGTGCCAGCAGCTCGAGGGACTCCAATTCACCCCTCCACTTT; CDR3aa: CASSSRDSNSPLHF
d_gene: TRBD2; abundance: NA; j_gene: TRBJ2-3; v_gene: TRBV7-3; CDR3nt: TGTGCCAGCAGCCAAACTAGCGGGGGGAGCACAGATACGCAGTATTTT; CDR3aa: CASSQTSGGSTDTQYF
d_gene: NA; abundance: NA; j_gene: TRBJ2-1; v_gene: TRBV12-2; CDR3nt: TGTGCAAGTCGCCTTAGCGGGGGGGCCGAAAATGAGCAGTTCTTC; CDR3aa: CASRLSGGAENEQFF
d_gene: NA; abundance: NA; j_gene: TRBJ2-1; v_gene: TRBV6-6; CDR3nt: TGTGCCAGCAGTGATCCGGATGAGCAGTTCTTC; CDR3aa: CASSDPDEQFF
d_gene: TRBD1; abundance: NA; j_gene: TRBJ1-2; v_gene: TRBV5-4; CDR3nt: TGTGCCAGCAGCAGGGACAGGCCTTCTGGCTACACCTTC; CDR3aa: CASSRDRPSGYTF
d_gene: TRBD1; abundance: NA; j_gene: TRBJ1-1; v_gene: TRBV9; CDR3nt: TGTGCCAGCAGCCCACTACAGGGGGCCACTGAAGCTTTCTTT; CDR3aa: CASSPLQGATEAFF
d_gene: NA; abundance: NA; j_gene: TRBJ2-3; v_gene: TRBV2; CDR3nt: TGTGCCAGCAGGGACAACACGGTCGGGTCAGATACGCAGTATTTT; CDR3aa: CASRDNTVGSDTQYF
d_gene: TRBD1; abundance: NA; j_gene: TRBJ2-2; v_gene: TRBV19; CDR3nt: TGTGCCAGTACCGGGACAGGGGGAACCGGGGAGCTGTTTTTT; CDR3aa: CASTGTGGTGELFF
d_gene: NA; abundance: NA; j_gene: TRBJ1-2; v_gene: TRBV19; CDR3nt: TGTGCCAGTAGATCCCGGGGAGTAGGTGGCTACACCTTC; CDR3aa: CASRSRGVGGYTF
d_gene: NA; abundance: once; j_gene: TRBJ2-1; v_gene: TRBV7-9; CDR3nt: TGTGCCAGCAGCTCACAGGTCAATGAGCAGTTCTTC; CDR3aa: CASSSQVNEQFF
d_gene: TRBD2; abundance: few; j_gene: TRBJ2-3; v_gene: TRBV5-4; CDR3nt: TGTGCCAGCAGCTTGGGGACGACTAGCGGATCAGAAACGCAGTATTTT; CDR3aa: CASSLGTTSGSETQYF
d_gene: NA; abundance: NA; j_gene: TRBJ2-7; v_gene: TRBV18; CDR3nt: TGTGCCAGCTCACCAGGACAGCGGGGCGACGAGCAGTACTTC; CDR3aa: CASSPGQRGDEQYF
d_gene: NA; abundance: NA; j_gene: TRBJ1-4; v_gene: TRBV6-5; CDR3nt: TGTGCCAGCAGTTCGACAGGTTATAATGAAAAACTGTTTTTT; CDR3aa: CASSSTGYNEKLFF
d_gene: NA; abundance: NA; j_gene: TRBJ1-1; v_gene: TRBV6-1; CDR3nt: TGTGCCAGCAGGGGGGGCACTGAAGCTTTCTTT; CDR3aa: CASRGGTEAFF
d_gene: NA; abundance: NA; j_gene: TRBJ1-6; v_gene: TRBV19; CDR3nt: TGTGCCAGTAGTGTACAGGGACGGGATAATTCACCCCTCCACTTT; CDR3aa: CASSVQGRDNSPLHF
d_gene: NA; abundance: NA; j_gene: TRBJ2-5; v_gene: TRBV9; CDR3nt: TGTGCCAGCAGCGCGGCGGGACTTCAAGAGACCCAGTACTTC; CDR3aa: CASSAAGLQETQYF
d_gene: TRBD1; abundance: NA; j_gene: TRBJ2-3; v_gene: TRBV25-1; CDR3nt: TGTGCCAGCAGTCCTTACAGGGGTTCTAGCACAGATACGCAGTATTTT; CDR3aa: CASSPYRGSSTDTQYF
d_gene: TRBD2; abundance: NA; j_gene: TRBJ2-5; v_gene: TRBV7-9; CDR3nt: TGTGCCAGCAGCCCCCGGGGGGTGACTCAAGAGACCCAGTACTTC; CDR3aa: CASSPRGVTQETQYF
d_gene: TRBD1; abundance: NA; j_gene: TRBJ1-5; v_gene: TRBV7-9; CDR3nt: TGTGCCAGCAGCGGGGACAGGGGCAATCAGCCCCAGCATTTT; CDR3aa: CASSGDRGNQPQHF
d_gene: NA; abundance: once; j_gene: TRBJ1-4; v_gene: TRBV19; CDR3nt: TGTGCCTCAACACCGACAGGAGCCAACGATTTTGAAAAACTGTTTTTT; CDR3aa: CASTPTGANDFEKLFF
d_gene: NA; abundance: NA; j_gene: TRBJ1-5; v_gene: TRBV2; CDR3nt: TGTGCCAGCAGCCCCGGACAGAACAATCAGCCCCAGCATTTT; CDR3aa: CASSPGQNNQPQHF
d_gene: TRBD1; abundance: NA; j_gene: TRBJ2-7; v_gene: TRBV6-5; CDR3nt: TGTGCCAGCAGCCTGAGGACAGGGCAATCCTACGAGCAGTACTTC; CDR3aa: CASSLRTGQSYEQYF
d_gene: TRBD1; abundance: NA; j_gene: TRBJ1-4; v_gene: TRBV28; CDR3nt: TGTGCCAGCAGCCTCGCCGGGACAGGGAGGAATGAAAAACTGTTTTTT; CDR3aa: CASSLAGTGRNEKLFF
d_gene: NA; abundance: once; j_gene: TRBJ1-2; v_gene: TRBV28; CDR3nt: TGTGCCAGCAGTTTTCTTAACATGGGCCATGGCTACACCTTC; CDR3aa: CASSFLNMGHGYTF
d_gene: TRBD2; abundance: NA; j_gene: TRBJ2-7; v_gene: TRBV7-7; CDR3nt: TGTGCTAGCAGCCCCGGACTAGCGGGGGCATACGAGCAGTACTTC; CDR3aa: CASSPGLAGAYEQYF
d_gene: TRBD1; abundance: once; j_gene: TRBJ2-7; v_gene: TRBV28; CDR3nt: TGTGCCGTACAGGGGAATTATGAGCAGTACTTC; CDR3aa: CAVQGNYEQYF
d_gene: TRBD1; abundance: NA; j_gene: TRBJ1-1; v_gene: TRBV7-6; CDR3nt: TGTGCCAGCAGCTTCGGTACAGGGGGCTCGGGCACTGAAGCTTTCTTT; CDR3aa: CASSFGTGGSGTEAFF
d_gene: TRBD2; abundance: NA; j_gene: TRBJ2-2; v_gene: TRBV7-8; CDR3nt: TGTGCCTCGGCGGGGGGCGATTATGACACCGGGGAGCTGTTTTTT; CDR3aa: CASAGGDYDTGELFF
d_gene: NA; abundance: NA; j_gene: TRBJ1-3; v_gene: TRBV6-4; CDR3nt: TGTGCCAGCAATATGGCTAGAGATTTT; CDR3aa: CASNMARDF
d_gene: NA; abundance: NA; j_gene: TRBJ1-2; v_gene: TRBV28; CDR3nt: TGTGCCAGCAGCAGGCATGGGCACTATGGCTACACCTTC; CDR3aa: CASSRHGHYGYTF
d_gene: TRBD1; abundance: NA; j_gene: TRBJ2-1; v_gene: TRBV28; CDR3nt: TGTGCCAGCAGTCCAGGGGGACAGCTCTCCAATGAGCAGTTCTTC; CDR3aa: CASSPGGQLSNEQFF
d_gene: NA; abundance: NA; j_gene: TRBJ2-7; v_gene: TRBV19; CDR3nt: TGTGCCAGTAGAACTAGCACACGAACCTACGAGCAGTACTTC; CDR3aa: CASRTSTRTYEQYF
d_gene: NA; abundance: NA; j_gene: TRBJ2-7; v_gene: TRBV30; CDR3nt: TGTGCCTCTTCCGGGACATTTATTGAGCAGTACTTC; CDR3aa: CASSGTFIEQYF
d_gene: NA; abundance: NA; j_gene: TRBJ1-2; v_gene: TRBV9; CDR3nt: TGTGCCAGCAGCGTAGGGGGAGACTATGGCTACACCTTC; CDR3aa: CASSVGGDYGYTF
d_gene: TRBD1; abundance: NA; j_gene: TRBJ2-2; v_gene: TRBV5-1; CDR3nt: TGCGCCAGCAGCTTGGAGGGACAGCCCACCGGGGAGCTGTTTTTT; CDR3aa: CASSLEGQPTGELFF
d_gene: NA; abundance: NA; j_gene: TRBJ2-2; v_gene: TRBV7-9; CDR3nt: TGTGCCAGCAGCGAAGACTCGGCGAACACCGGGGAGCTGTTTTTT; CDR3aa: CASSEDSANTGELFF
d_gene: NA; abundance: NA; j_gene: TRBJ2-3; v_gene: TRBV5-1; CDR3nt: TGCGCCAGCAGCGAGGGACTTGTCACAGATACGCAGTATTTT; CDR3aa: CASSEGLVTDTQYF